A selection of T cell receptor beta chains follows, all from one sample in a study of PD-1 blockade in classical Hodgkin lymphoma. TCRdb's table, derived via immunoSEQ multiplex PCR, lists solely in-frame clones and lacks some. The top ten hold 2% of the sample, which has 100,000 or so clones, about 93% seen once. Sequencing was performed on peripheral blood mononuclear cells (PBMCs), taken before the fourth cycle of nivolumab. The receptors derive from a human donor with classical Hodgkin lymphoma. The CDR3 runs from the conserved cysteine through the conserved F or W. A D gene is named only where the DNA matches it firmly. Size tells how often a clone was seen (once, few, many) or the class of an expanded clone, and some rows leave it out.

TRBJ2-3 | TRBV19 | - | - | 18 | TGTGCCAGTAGTATTGGTTTTCTCTCCACCCGAAGCACAGATACGCAGTATTTT | CASSIGFLSTRSTDTQYF
TRBJ2-1 | TRBV10-2 | - | - | 14 | TGCGCCAGCAGTGAGTCTTGGACACCTAACGAGCAGTTCTTC | CASSESWTPNEQFF
TRBJ2-3 | TRBV6-4 | - | TRBD2 | 15 | TGTGCCACCTCGGAGTGGCGGGGGAGCACAGATACGCAGTATTTT | CATSEWRGSTDTQYF
TRBJ2-5 | TRBV9 | - | TRBD1 | 14 | TGTGCCAGCACCCTGACAGGGGAGTTAGAGACCCAGTACTTC | CASTLTGELETQYF
TRBJ1-2 | TRBV2 | - | - | 14 | TGTGCCAGCAGCCCCATGGGGGGGACCTATGGCTACACCTTC | CASSPMGGTYGYTF
TRBJ2-7 | TRBV2 | - | TRBD1 | 16 | TGTGCCAGCACCCGATCCTACCGGGGACAGGGCCACGAGCAGTACTTC | CASTRSYRGQGHEQYF
TRBJ2-7 | TRBV27 | - | - | 13 | TGTGCCAGCTCTAGGGCGGTGACCTACGAGCAGTACTTC | CASSRAVTYEQYF
TRBJ1-5 | TRBV13 | - | TRBD1 | 15 | TGTGCCAGCAGCGCGGACAGGGGAAGCAATCAGCCCCAGCATTTT | CASSADRGSNQPQHF
TRBJ2-7 | TRBV25-1 | - | TRBD2 | 16 | TGTGCCAGCAGTGACCCCGAGGGACTAGCGGGGAACGAGCAGTACTTC | CASSDPEGLAGNEQYF
TRBJ2-7 | TRBV28 | - | - | 14 | TGTGCCATCCGTCAGAGGGGGTCCACCTACGAGCAGTACTTC | CAIRQRGSTYEQYF
TRBJ1-4 | TRBV28 | - | - | 16 | TGTGCCAGCAGTTTATACCCCGGTGCAACTAATGAAAAACTGTTTTTT | CASSLYPGATNEKLFF
TRBJ1-4 | TRBV4-1 | - | TRBD1 | 16 | TGCGCCAGCAGCCAACCTTGGGGGACAGCGTATGAAAAACTGTTTTTT | CASSQPWGTAYEKLFF
TRBJ2-7 | TRBV5-5 | - | - | 12 | TGTGCCAGCAGTCACAGTAGCGAGGAGCAGTACTTC | CASSHSSEEQYF
TRBJ2-4 | TRBV11-2 | - | - | 15 | TGTGCCAGCAGCTTACAGGAACTAGCCAAAAACATTCAGTACTTC | CASSLQELAKNIQYF
TRBJ2-5 | TRBV11-3 | - | TRBD2 | 15 | TGTGCCAGCAGCTTATCTAGCGGGATCGGAGAGACCCAGTACTTC | CASSLSSGIGETQYF
TRBJ2-1 | TRBV11-2 | - | - | 15 | TGTGCCAGCAGCGCACCCCCCCGGGCTCGTACTGAGCAGTTCTTC | CASSAPPRARTEQFF
TRBJ2-4 | TRBV29-1 | - | TRBD2 | 16 | TGCAGCGCTTCCCGCGGGACTAGCGGGAGGGCCGACATTCAGTACTTC | CSASRGTSGRADIQYF
TRBJ2-5 | TRBV6-1 | - | - | 15 | TGTGCCAGCAGCGGCAACGGTCGTGTGGGAGAGACCCAGTACTTC | CASSGNGRVGETQYF
TRBJ2-2 | TRBV6-4 | - | TRBD2 | 16 | TGTGCCAGCAGTGACACAGCGGGAGGAAACACCGGGGAGCTGTTTTTT | CASSDTAGGNTGELFF
TRBJ2-7 | TRBV18 | - | - | 15 | TGTGCCAGCTCACCACGGACGGGGAGCTCCTACGAGCAGTACTTC | CASSPRTGSSYEQYF
TRBJ1-1 | TRBV10-3 | - | TRBD1 | 13 | TGTGCCATCAGGCCAGGGGGTGACACTGAAGCTTTCTTT | CAIRPGGDTEAFF
TRBJ2-1 | TRBV29-1 | - | - | 13 | TGCAGCGTTGATCGCTACTCCTACAATGAGCAGTTCTTC | CSVDRYSYNEQFF
TRBJ2-5 | TRBV30 | - | TRBD2 | 14 | TGTGCCTGGATCGTGGGACTAGCGGGAGGGACCCAGTACTTC | CAWIVGLAGGTQYF
TRBJ2-2 | TRBV27 | - | TRBD1 | 16 | TGTGCCAGCAGTTTCTCCGGGACAGCGAACACCGGGGAGCTGTTTTTT | CASSFSGTANTGELFF
TRBJ1-2 | TRBV6-1 | - | - | 13 | TGTGCCAGCAGACAACAGGGAACATATGGCTACACCTTC | CASRQQGTYGYTF
TRBJ1-1 | TRBV10-3 | - | - | 15 | TGTGCCATCAGTTCAGTTGGACACACAAACACTGAAGCTTTCTTT | CAISSVGHTNTEAFF
TRBJ2-2 | TRBV6-1 | - | - | 16 | TGTGCCAGCAGTGAAGTATTCAGGGTCGACACCGGGGAGCTGTTTTTT | CASSEVFRVDTGELFF
TRBJ1-2 | TRBV5-8 | - | - | 14 | TGTGCCAGCAGCCACTTATCCGGCACCTATGGCTACACCTTC | CASSHLSGTYGYTF
TRBJ2-5 | TRBV11-2 | once | - | 15 | TGTGCCAGCAGCCAGCTGGGGAGGGGGTTGGAGACCCAGTACTTC | CASSQLGRGLETQYF